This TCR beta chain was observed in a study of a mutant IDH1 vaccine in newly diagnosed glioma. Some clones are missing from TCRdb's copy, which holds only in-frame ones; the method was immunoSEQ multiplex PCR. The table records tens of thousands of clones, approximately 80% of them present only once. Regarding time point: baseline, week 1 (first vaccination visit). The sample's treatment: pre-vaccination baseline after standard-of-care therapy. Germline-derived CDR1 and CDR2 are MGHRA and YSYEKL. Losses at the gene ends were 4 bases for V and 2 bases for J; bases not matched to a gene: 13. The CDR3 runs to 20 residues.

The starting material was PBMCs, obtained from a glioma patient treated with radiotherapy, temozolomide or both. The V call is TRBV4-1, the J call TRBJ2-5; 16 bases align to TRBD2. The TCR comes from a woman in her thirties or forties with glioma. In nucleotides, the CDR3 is TGCGCCAGCAGCCCCCACCCGGGACTAGCGGGGGGGCCTAGACAAGAGACCCAGTACTTC. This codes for CASSPHPGLAGGPRQETQYF.